What follows are 31 T cell receptor beta chains derived from one specimen sequenced in a study of blood T cell repertoires in COVID-19. Repertoires were generated with immunoSEQ multiplex PCR, while TCRdb's copy carries only in-frame clones and drops some. Of 320,000 or so clones listed, 89% are singletons. Sequencing input: PBMCs or T cells enriched from blood (not recorded which). The receptors derive from a man aged 60 to 75 who had recovered from COVID-19.

This chain connects TRBV9 to TRBJ2-1, with 7 bases fitting TRBD2. Losses at the gene ends were 0 bases for V and 9 bases for J; bases not matched to a gene: 6. CDR1 and CDR2 from the germline V gene are SGDLS and YYNGEE. This CDR3 spans 14 amino acids. The CDR3 region has the DNA TGTGCCAGCAGCGTAGAGGGAGGGCCGACTGAGCAGTTCTTC. Translating it yields CASSVEGGPTEQFF.

The rearrangement joins TRBV13 to TRBJ2-7; the match to TRBD2 covers 8 bases. Germline V lookup: CDR1 PRHDT, CDR2 FYEKMQ (reference sequence). The V and J ends lost 5 bases and 2 bases, in that order; junction bases with no gene match: 11. CDR3 length: 16 residues. CDR3 sequence reads: CASSPETSAPAYEQYF. DNA for the CDR3: TGTGCCAGCAGCCCGGAGACTAGCGCGCCAGCCTACGAGCAGTACTTC.

This sequence joins TRBV7-3 and TRBJ1-6; D is ambiguous. Per germline, CDR1 SGHTA and CDR2 FQGTGA. V lost 5 bases and J 10 bases, leaving 18 bases between the germline ends. CDR3 length: 15 residues. Here the CDR3 DNA reads TGTGCCAGCAGCCCCGACGGGGTAGGAGGGTCACCCCTCCACTTT. Its translation is CASSPDGVGGSPLHF. The whole variable domain, remainder taken from reference TRBV7-3 and TRBJ1-6, is GAGVSQTPSNKVTEKGKYVELRCDPISGHTALYWYRQSLGQGPEFLIYFQGTGAADDSGLPNDRFFAVRPEGSVSTLKIQRTERGDSAVYLCASSPDGVGGSPLHFGNGTRLTVT.

The J gene is TRBJ1-5, the V gene TRBV15, with a weak D call TRBD1 (5 bases). This CDR3 is 18 amino acids long. Germline V CDR1 and CDR2: LNHNV, YYDKDF (reference sequence). The V end lost 1 base, the J end lost 1 base, and 17 bases lay between the germline ends. CDR3 loop: CATSRGRGRASSNQPQHF. DNA for the CDR3: TGTGCCACCAGCAGAGGTAGGGGCAGGGCGAGCAGCAATCAGCCCCAGCATTTT.

This clone was observed once. The chain uses TRBV30 and TRBJ2-2; 7 bases match TRBD1. Losses at the gene ends were 1 base for V and 1 base for J; bases not matched to a gene: 3. The CDR3 runs to 15 residues. CDR1 is GTSNPN and CDR2 is SVGIG in the germline V gene (reference sequence). Here the CDR3 reads CAWSARQGNTGELFF. CDR3 bases: TGTGCCTGGAGTGCCCGACAGGGGAACACCGGGGAGCTGTTTTTT.

The chain employs TRBV12-3 or TRBV12-4 and TRBJ2-7, with 9 nucleotides matching TRBD1. The junction had 4 bases not matched to a gene; V was cut back by 6 bases and J by 4 bases. The CDR3 extends over 13 amino acids. CDR3 coding DNA: TGTGCCAGCAGGGGGACAGGGACATACGAGCAGTACTTC. This encodes CASRGTGTYEQYF.

V gene TRBV9 combines with J gene TRBJ2-1; 7 nucleotides align to TRBD2. The trim removed 6 bases at V and 7 bases at J, leaving 13 bases unmatched. The germline V gene has CDR1 SGDLS and CDR2 YYNGEE. The CDR3 consists of 15 residues. CDR3 sequence reads: CASTLGGGRVNEQFF. In nucleotides, the CDR3 is TGTGCCAGCACCCTGGGAGGTGGGAGGGTGAATGAGCAGTTCTTC.

The chain has TRBV7-9 and TRBJ2-2; D is unresolved. Germline V gives CDR1 SEHNR, CDR2 FQNEAQ (reference sequence). The CDR3 length is 13 residues. V was clipped by 0 bases and J by 4 bases, with 3 bases between them. The CDR3 DNA reads as TGTGCCAGCAGCTTAGCGGCCACCGGGGAGCTGTTTTTT. Translating gives CASSLAATGELFF. Full variable domain (missing parts from reference TRBV7-9 and TRBJ2-2): DTGVSQNPRHKITKRGQNVTFRCDPISEHNRLYWYRQTLGQGPEFLTYFQNEAQLEKSRLLSDRFSAERPKGSFSTLEIQRTEQGDSAMYLCASSLAATGELFFGEGSRLTVL.

This clone was detected once. This chain joins TRBV2 and TRBJ1-4; 8 nucleotides agree with TRBD1. CDR1 is SNHLY, CDR2 FYNNEI, per germline. Trimming at V came to 6 bases and at J to 2 bases, leaving 5 bases not matched to a gene. There are 15 residues in the CDR3. CDR3 loop: CASRRTGTTNEKLFF. CDR3 coding DNA: TGTGCCAGCAGAAGGACAGGGACTACTAATGAAAAACTGTTTTTT.

The chain has TRBV4-2 and TRBJ2-2, with 11 positions matching TRBD2. Per germline, CDR1 LGHNA and CDR2 YNFKEQ. The V and J ends lost 2 bases and 4 bases, in that order; junction bases with no gene match: 9. The CDR3 length is 18 residues. The CDR3 DNA reads as TGTGCCAGCAGCCAAAGACCGGGACTAGCGGAATTCACCGGGGAGCTGTTTTTT. It specifies CASSQRPGLAEFTGELFF.

The genes are TRBV28 and TRBJ2-7; D might be TRBD2 (7 bases). The CDR3 is made up of 15 amino acids. Trimming removed 6 bases at V and 4 bases at J, with 19 bases between. The germline V gene encodes CDR1 MDHEN and CDR2 SYDVKM. CDR3 nucleotides: TGTGCCAGCAGCGTTAGGGGGGAGGGCCGGTACGAGCAGTACTTC. The encoded protein is CASSVRGEGRYEQYF.

The chain uses TRBV3-1 (or the pseudogene TRBV3-2) and TRBJ1-5; D unclear. The CDR3 spans 15 residues. Trimming took off 6 bases at V and 3 bases at J, with 15 bases between the two ends. CDR1 and CDR2 (germline): LGHDT, YNNKEL (reference sequence). The DNA for the CDR3 is TGTGCCAGCAGTCCTAGTCCGGGGTCCAATCAGCCCCAGCATTTT. It specifies CASSPSPGSNQPQHF.

A note on this clone: A junction boundary mismatches the germline segment, possibly from a read error. The V call is TRBV5-6, the J call TRBJ1-5; no clear D gene. Germline V gene lookup returns CDR1 SGHDT and CDR2 YYEEEE. The CDR3 has 15 residues. Written as DNA, the CDR3 is TGTGCCAGCAGTACGACCCAATACAGCAGTCAGCCCCAGCATTTT. It yields the protein CASSTTQYSSQPQHF.

The V gene is TRBV5-1, the J gene TRBJ2-7, with 10 bases that match TRBD2. Losses at the gene ends were 4 bases for V and 6 bases for J; bases not matched to a gene: 10. The CDR3 consists of 15 residues. Germline V gene lookup returns CDR1 SGHRS and CDR2 YFSETQ. The CDR3 sequence: CASSQGVAGGIEQYF. In DNA, the CDR3 is TGCGCCAGCAGCCAGGGGGTAGCGGGAGGTATCGAGCAGTACTTC.

V usage is TRBV18 and J usage is TRBJ2-7; TRBD1 agrees at 12 bases. Trimming removed 6 bases from V and 4 bases from J; junction bases left unmatched: 4. CDR1 is KGHSH and CDR2 is LQKENI in the germline V gene. CDR3 length: 14 residues. The chain's CDR3 is CASSGQGATYEQYF. CDR3 in DNA: TGTGCCAGCTCGGGACAGGGGGCGACGTACGAGCAGTACTTC.

This chain uses TRBV29-1 with TRBJ2-7; D may be TRBD1 (6 bases). The CDR3 length is 13 residues. Germline loops: CDR1 SQVTM, CDR2 ANQGSEA. The germline V and J ends were trimmed by 6 bases and 0 bases, with 12 bases remaining between them. The CDR3 here is CSVGTKSSYEQYF. The CDR3 nucleotides are TGCAGCGTAGGGACAAAGAGCTCCTACGAGCAGTACTTC.

The rearrangement uses TRBV28 and TRBJ2-3; 13 nucleotides agree with TRBD2. V was pared by 9 bases and J by 2 bases, with 14 bases of the junction left unmatched. Germline CDR1 reads MDHEN; CDR2 reads SYDVKM. The CDR3 is 18 amino acids. The CDR3: CASSVLTGTSGDTDTQYF. The CDR3 DNA sequence: TGTGCCAGTTCTGTTCTAACCGGGACTAGCGGGGACACAGATACGCAGTATTTT. Filled out from reference TRBV28 and TRBJ2-3, the complete variable domain reads DVKVTQSSRYLVKRTGEKVFLECVQDMDHENMFWYRQDPGLGLRLIYFSYDVKMKEKGDIPEGYSVSREKKERFSLILESASTNQTSMYLCASSVLTGTSGDTDTQYFGPGTRLTVL.

This clone was observed once. The chain is built from TRBV2 and TRBJ2-7, with D perhaps TRBD2 (5 bases). The length of the CDR3 is 13 residues. From germline, CDR1 is SNHLY and CDR2 FYNNEI. The V end lost 7 bases, the J end lost 5 bases, and 15 bases lay between the germline ends. Here the CDR3 reads CASNSGLAHEQYF. Here the CDR3 DNA reads TGTGCCAGCAATTCCGGTCTAGCCCACGAGCAGTACTTC.

The genes are TRBV10-3 and TRBJ1-1; 10 nucleotides align to TRBD1. V lost 5 bases to trimming and J lost 3 bases; unmatched junction nucleotides: 3. Germline V gene sequence: CDR1 ENHRY, CDR2 SYGVKD. CDR3 length: 14 residues. The DNA of the CDR3 is TGTGCCATCAGTCGACAGGGGGCGGACACTGAAGCTTTCTTT. It is translated as CAISRQGADTEAFF.

This chain uses TRBV14 with TRBJ2-7; a possible D gene is TRBD2 (6 bases). This CDR3 is built from 14 residues. The V and J ends lost 6 bases and 4 bases respectively, with 16 bases between them. The germline CDR1 and CDR2 sequences are SGHDN and FVKESK. The CDR3 nucleotides are TGTGCCAGCAGACTCACCGGGGGTACTTACGAGCAGTACTTC. It is translated as CASRLTGGTYEQYF.

This clone was recorded once. The V gene is TRBV6-6, the J gene TRBJ1-2; 8 bases align to TRBD1. Trimming cost V 6 bases and J 7 bases; bases outside gene matches: 10. The CDR3 consists of 14 residues. In germline, CDR1 is MNHNY, CDR2 SVGAGI (reference sequence). The CDR3 loop reads CASSSDRGISGYTF. The CDR3 nucleotides read TGTGCCAGCAGCTCAGACAGGGGCATTTCTGGCTACACCTTC.

The V call is TRBV18, the J call TRBJ2-2; no clear D gene. V was pared by 3 bases and J by 8 bases, with 7 bases between. The CDR3 totals 12 residues. Germline V gives CDR1 KGHSH, CDR2 LQKENI. This CDR3 reads CASSPDGGELFF. The CDR3 bases are TGTGCCAGCTCACCCGACGGGGGGGAGCTGTTTTTT.

The rearrangement joins TRBV5-1 to TRBJ1-6; D remains ambiguous. Trimming removed 2 bases from V and 4 bases from J, with 13 bases in between. Germline CDR1 SGHRS, CDR2 YFSETQ. The CDR3 runs 16 residues. The CDR3 loop reads CASSFPRSGYNSPLHF. The CDR3, as DNA: TGCGCCAGCAGCTTCCCGAGAAGCGGGTATAATTCACCCCTCCACTTT.

V is TRBV6-5 and J is TRBJ2-5; D unclear. This CDR3 has 12 residues. Germline V lookup: CDR1 MNHEY, CDR2 SVGAGI. V was clipped by 7 bases and J by 5 bases, with 11 bases between them. DNA for the CDR3: TGTGCCAGCAAAGCCCTCGTCGAGACCCAGTACTTC. Protein sequence: CASKALVETQYF.

The gene calls are TRBV5-8 and TRBJ2-1; 8 nucleotides line up with TRBD1. V gave up 0 bases and J gave up 2 bases; unmatched junction bases: 1. Germline CDR1 reads SGHTS; CDR2 reads YDEGEE. The CDR3 has 15 amino acids. In DNA, the CDR3 is TGTGCCAGCAGCTTGGGGACAGGGACCTACAATGAGCAGTTCTTC. It translates to CASSLGTGTYNEQFF. Supplemented by reference TRBV5-8 and TRBJ2-1, the full variable domain reads EAGVTQSPTHLIKTRGQQATLRCSPISGHTSVYWYQQALGLGLQFLLWYDEGEERNRGNFPPRFSGRQFPNYSSELNVNALELEDSALYLCASSLGTGTYNEQFFGPGTRLTVL.

The sample holds one count of this clone. The V call is TRBV6-5, the J call TRBJ2-1; a possible D gene is TRBD2 (5 bases). V was shortened by 5 bases and J by 0 bases, with 11 bases between the two germline ends. The CDR3 covers 15 residues. The germline gives CDR1 MNHEY, CDR2 SVGAGI. DNA for the CDR3: TGTGCCAGCAGTCAAATAGCGAGCTCCTACAATGAGCAGTTCTTC. Protein sequence: CASSQIASSYNEQFF.

The chain employs TRBV6-5 and TRBJ1-4; 7 positions match TRBD1. After removal of 3 bases from V and 6 bases from J, the junction contained 1 base not matched to a gene. Germline lookup yields CDR1 MNHEY and CDR2 SVGAGI. The CDR3 covers 13 residues. DNA for the CDR3: TGTGCCAGCAGTTATACAGGGGATGAAAAACTGTTTTTT. It is translated as CASSYTGDEKLFF.

CDR3 sequence (DNA): TGCAGCGTTGAGGGACTAGCGGATAGCTCCTACGAGCAGTACTTC. Protein: CSVEGLADSSYEQYF. V and J are TRBV29-1 and TRBJ2-7, with 11 bases lining up with TRBD2. Per germline, CDR1 SQVTM and CDR2 ANQGSEA. The CDR3 runs to 15 residues. V lost 3 bases and J lost 0; bases outside the gene matches: 4.

CDR3 amino acids: CASTRVTDTQYF. The CDR3 DNA reads as TGTGCCAGCACCAGGGTCACAGATACGCAGTATTTT. The rearrangement uses TRBV28 and TRBJ2-3, with D possibly matching TRBD1 (5 bases). The CDR3 consists of 12 residues. V lost 7 bases, J lost 2 bases, and 7 bases lay in between. Germline assignment: CDR1 MDHEN and CDR2 SYDVKM.

This chain links TRBV7-2 with TRBJ2-7; TRBD1 is a possible D gene (5 bases). The CDR3 is 17 residues long. Germline V CDR1 and CDR2: SGHTA, FQGNSA. V lost 5 bases to trimming and J lost 1 base, with 21 bases between them. CDR3 nucleotide sequence: TGTGCCAGCAGCCCCCAGCTTGGGCTAGGGGATTCCTACGAGCAGTACTTC. Translated: CASSPQLGLGDSYEQYF.

The rearrangement uses TRBV11-2 and TRBJ2-6; 10 nucleotides line up with TRBD2. This CDR3 comprises 19 residues. The V gene's germline CDR1 is SGHAT and CDR2 FQNNGV. V was pared by 1 base and J by 2 bases, with 8 bases of the junction left unmatched. CDR3 protein: CASSLGLAGPRAGANVLTF. CDR3 DNA: TGTGCCAGCAGCTTAGGACTAGCGGGCCCACGGGCTGGGGCCAACGTCCTGACTTTC.